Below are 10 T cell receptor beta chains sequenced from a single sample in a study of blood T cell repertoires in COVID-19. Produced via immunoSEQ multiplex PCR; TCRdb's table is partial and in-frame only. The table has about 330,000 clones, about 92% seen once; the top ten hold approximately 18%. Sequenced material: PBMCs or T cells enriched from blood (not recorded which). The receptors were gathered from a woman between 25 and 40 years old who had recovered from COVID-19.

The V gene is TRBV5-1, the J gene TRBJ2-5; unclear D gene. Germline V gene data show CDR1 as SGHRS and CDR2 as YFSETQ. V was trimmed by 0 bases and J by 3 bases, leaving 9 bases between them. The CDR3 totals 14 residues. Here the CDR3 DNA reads TGCGCCAGCAGCTTGGGCGGCACCGAAGAGACCCAGTACTTC. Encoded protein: CASSLGGTEETQYF.

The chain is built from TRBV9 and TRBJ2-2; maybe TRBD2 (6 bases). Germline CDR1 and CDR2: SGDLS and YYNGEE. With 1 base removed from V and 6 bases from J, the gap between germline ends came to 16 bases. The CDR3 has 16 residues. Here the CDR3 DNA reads TGTGCCAGCAGCGTACGGGGGAATATTGGCGCCGGGGAGCTGTTTTTT. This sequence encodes CASSVRGNIGAGELFF. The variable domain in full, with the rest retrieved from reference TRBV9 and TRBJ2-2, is DSGVTQTPKHLITATGQRVTLRCSPRSGDLSVYWYQQSLDQGLQFLIQYYNGEERAKGNILERFSAQQFPDLHSELNLSSLELGDSALYFCASSVRGNIGAGELFFGEGSRLTVL.

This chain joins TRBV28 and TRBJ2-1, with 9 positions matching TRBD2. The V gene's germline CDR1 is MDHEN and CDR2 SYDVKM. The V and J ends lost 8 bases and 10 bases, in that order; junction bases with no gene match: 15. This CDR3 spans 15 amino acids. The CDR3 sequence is CASWANIAGAREQFF. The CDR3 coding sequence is TGTGCCAGCTGGGCGAATATAGCGGGAGCACGGGAGCAGTTCTTC.

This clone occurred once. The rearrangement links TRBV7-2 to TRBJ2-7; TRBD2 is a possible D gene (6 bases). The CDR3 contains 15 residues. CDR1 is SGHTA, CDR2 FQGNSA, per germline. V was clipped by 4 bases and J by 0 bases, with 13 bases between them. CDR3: CASSWLGGSSYEQYF. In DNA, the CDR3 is TGTGCCAGCAGCTGGCTGGGAGGTAGCTCCTACGAGCAGTACTTC.

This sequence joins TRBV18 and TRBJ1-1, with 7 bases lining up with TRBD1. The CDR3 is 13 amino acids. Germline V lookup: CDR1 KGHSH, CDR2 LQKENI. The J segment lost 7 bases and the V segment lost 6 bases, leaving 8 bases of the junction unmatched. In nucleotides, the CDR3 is TGTGCCAGCTCTAGAGACAGGGACGGTGAAGCTTTCTTT. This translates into CASSRDRDGEAFF. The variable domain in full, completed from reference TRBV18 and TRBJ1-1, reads NAGVMQNPRHLVRRRGQEARLRCSPMKGHSHVYWYRQLPEEGLKFMVYLQKENIIDESGMPKERFSAEFPKEGPSILRIQQVVRGDSAAYFCASSRDRDGEAFFGQGTRLTVV.

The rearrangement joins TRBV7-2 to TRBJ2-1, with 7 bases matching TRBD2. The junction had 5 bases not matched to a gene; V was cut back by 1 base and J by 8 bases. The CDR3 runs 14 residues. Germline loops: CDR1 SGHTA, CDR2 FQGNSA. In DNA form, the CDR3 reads TGTGCCAGCAGCTTAGGGCGGGGGAAGGATGAGCAGTTCTTC. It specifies CASSLGRGKDEQFF.

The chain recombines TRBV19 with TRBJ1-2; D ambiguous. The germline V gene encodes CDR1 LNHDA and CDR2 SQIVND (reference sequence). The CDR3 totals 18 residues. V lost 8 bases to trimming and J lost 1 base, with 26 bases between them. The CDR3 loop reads CASPFPPTQEGYNYGYTF. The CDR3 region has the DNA TGTGCCAGTCCCTTTCCGCCTACCCAGGAAGGATATAACTATGGCTACACCTTC.

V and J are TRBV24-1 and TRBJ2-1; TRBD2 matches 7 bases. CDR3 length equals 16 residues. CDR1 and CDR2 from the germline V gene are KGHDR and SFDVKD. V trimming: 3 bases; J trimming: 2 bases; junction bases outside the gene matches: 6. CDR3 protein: CATSDAGRTTYNEQFF. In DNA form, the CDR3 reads TGTGCCACCAGTGATGCCGGGAGGACTACCTACAATGAGCAGTTCTTC.

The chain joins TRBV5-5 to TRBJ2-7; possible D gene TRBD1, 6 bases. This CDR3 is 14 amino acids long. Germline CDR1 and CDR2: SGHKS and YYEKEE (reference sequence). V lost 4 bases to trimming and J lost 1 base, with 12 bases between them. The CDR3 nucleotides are TGTGCCAGCAGCAACTTAGGACAGTCCTACGAGCAGTACTTC. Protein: CASSNLGQSYEQYF.

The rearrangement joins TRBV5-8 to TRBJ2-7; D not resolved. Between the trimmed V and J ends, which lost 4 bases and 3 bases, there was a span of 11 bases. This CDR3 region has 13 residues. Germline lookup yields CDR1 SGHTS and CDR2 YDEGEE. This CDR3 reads CASSTRVYYEQYF. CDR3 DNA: TGTGCCAGCAGCACTCGGGTCTACTACGAGCAGTACTTC.